These T cell receptor beta chains were read from a single sample in a study of blood T cell repertoires in COVID-19. Data came from immunoSEQ multiplex PCR; TCRdb stores just in-frame clones and leaves some out. The sample consists of roughly 230,000 clones, roughly 88% of them appearing once. The sample consisted of peripheral blood. These receptors were collected from a human donor in a cohort sampled during active COVID-19. Both conserved end residues are part of each CDR3. The D gene is left open where the match is weak. Size tells how often a clone was seen (once, few, many) or the class of an expanded clone, and some rows leave it out.

clone size | J gene | V gene | D gene | CDR3 DNA | CDR3 protein
few | TRBJ1-2 | TRBV5-1 | . | TGCGCCAGCAGCCCAGGGGATGGCTACACCTTC | CASSPGDGYTF
few | TRBJ1-1 | TRBV12-3/TRBV12-4 | . | TGTGCCAGCAGCCGGAGTAACACTGAAGCTTTCTTT | CASSRSNTEAFF
once | TRBJ2-7 | TRBV28 | . | TGTGCCAGCAGAGCTGGAGGGGTCCCCTACGAGCAGTACTTC | CASRAGGVPYEQYF
. | TRBJ2-7 | TRBV5-1 | TRBD1 | TGCGCCAGCAGGGAACCGGGACAGGGGGCCTACGAGCAGTACTTC | CASREPGQGAYEQYF
. | TRBJ1-3 | TRBV7-2 | . | TGTGCCAGCAGCCCCCAAGGAGGGGCTGGAAACACCATATATTTT | CASSPQGGAGNTIYF
. | TRBJ2-1 | TRBV18 | TRBD1 | TGTGCCAGCTCACCGGGACAGCACTACAATGAGCAGTTCTTC | CASSPGQHYNEQFF
. | TRBJ1-3 | TRBV30 | TRBD1 | TGTGCCTGGAGGACAGGGAACTCTGGAAACACCATATATTTT | CAWRTGNSGNTIYF
. | TRBJ1-4 | TRBV28 | . | TGTGCCAGCAGTGCCCGGGCGGGGTACCTTAATGAAAAACTGTTTTTT | CASSARAGYLNEKLFF
. | TRBJ2-7 | TRBV29-1 | . | TGCAGCGTTGAAGTCAGGGTGTACGAGCAGTACTTC | CSVEVRVYEQYF
once | TRBJ1-1 | TRBV7-8 | . | TGTGCCAGCAGCTTAGCAAGGTTTCAGGCGGAAGCTTTCTTT | CASSLARFQAEAFF
. | TRBJ2-3 | TRBV11-2 | . | TGTGCCAGCAGCCCCCTTGTGGCACGGGCAGATACGCAGTATTTT | CASSPLVARADTQYF
few | TRBJ1-1 | TRBV28 | . | TGTGCCAGCAGTTGGGGGGAGAACACTGAAGCTTTCTTT | CASSWGENTEAFF
. | TRBJ1-2 | TRBV5-4 | TRBD1 | TGTGCCAGCAGCCTACAGGGGAAAAACTATGGCTACACCTTC | CASSLQGKNYGYTF
. | TRBJ1-2 | TRBV6-2/TRBV6-3 | . | TGTGCCAGCAGTTATCAGGGGAGCTATGGCTACACCTTC | CASSYQGSYGYTF
. | TRBJ2-7 | TRBV9 | . | TGTGCCAGCAGCGTAGGAGAAGGAGCTTTCCTCGAGCAGTACTTC | CASSVGEGAFLEQYF
. | TRBJ2-7 | TRBV5-1 | . | TGCGCCAGCAGCTTGGGACGGGATAGGAGGTCCTACGAGCAGTACTTC | CASSLGRDRRSYEQYF
. | TRBJ2-7 | TRBV3-1/TRBV3-2 | . | TGTGCCAGCAGCCAAGTCGCGGGGCTCTACGAGCAGTACTTC | CASSQVAGLYEQYF
. | TRBJ2-3 | TRBV7-9 | TRBD1 | TGTGCCAGCAGCCTCCAGGACAGGGGAGGGACAGATACGCAGTATTTT | CASSLQDRGGTDTQYF
. | TRBJ2-5 | TRBV18 | . | TGTGCCAGCTCACCACCGTCAGGGCGGGAGACCCAGTACTTC | CASSPPSGRETQYF
. | TRBJ1-2 | TRBV28 | TRBD1 | TGTGCCAGCAGTGTTTCCAGGGGGAACTATGGCTACACCTTC | CASSVSRGNYGYTF
. | TRBJ2-6 | TRBV28 | . | TGTGCCAGCAGACTATCCGGGGGATCCTCTGGGGCCAACGTCCTGACTTTC | CASRLSGGSSGANVLTF
. | TRBJ2-2 | TRBV7-2 | TRBD1 | TGTGCCAGCAGGTCAGGGGGCGCTACCGGGGAGCTGTTTTTT | CASRSGGATGELFF
. | TRBJ1-2 | TRBV30 | . | TGTGCCTTCGGGACTCTTAAAGGCTACACCTTC | CAFGTLKGYTF
. | TRBJ1-5 | TRBV19 | . | TGTGCCAGTACCCTGGGCAGGGCAGGACAGCCCCAGCATTTT | CASTLGRAGQPQHF
. | TRBJ2-7 | TRBV5-1 | TRBD1 | TGCGCCAGCAGCTTGGCCGGACAGGGACAGGCCGAGCAGTACTTC | CASSLAGQGQAEQYF
. | TRBJ2-1 | TRBV15 | TRBD1 | TGTGCCACCAGCAGGGACAGGGGAACCTACAATGAGCAGTTCTTC | CATSRDRGTYNEQFF
. | TRBJ1-2 | TRBV19 | TRBD1 | TGTGCCAGTAGTAAGACCGGGACAGGGGGCGGCTATGGCTACACCTTC | CASSKTGTGGGYGYTF
few | TRBJ2-7 | TRBV6-4 | . | TGTGCCAGCAGTGAGACAGGCTTATCCATCCGGTACTTC | CASSETGLSIRYF
once | TRBJ1-5 | TRBV5-5 | . | TGTGCCAGCAGCCCGGACATATCGCGCAATCAGCCCCAGCATTTT | CASSPDISRNQPQHF
. | TRBJ2-1 | TRBV30 | TRBD2 | TGTGCCTGGGCAGCGGGGGGAACCTACAATGAGCAGTTCTTC | CAWAAGGTYNEQFF
. | TRBJ1-2 | TRBV9 | . | TGTGCCAGCAGCGTAGACCAGGACTATGGCTACACCTTC | CASSVDQDYGYTF
. | TRBJ1-2 | TRBV6-5 | . | TGTGCCAGCAGCTCCATACAGGAATTGTATGGCTACACCTTC | CASSSIQELYGYTF
. | TRBJ1-1 | TRBV5-5 | . | TGTGCCGGCGGCAGGGGAAGCCCTAACACTGAAGCTTTCTTT | CAGGRGSPNTEAFF
. | TRBJ2-7 | TRBV6-6 | . | TGTGCCAGCCTACAGGGCTACGAGCAGTACTTC | CASLQGYEQYF
once | TRBJ1-2 | TRBV27 | . | TGTGCCAGCAGCGGGGGGCGGCGGTATGGCTACACCTTC | CASSGGRRYGYTF
. | TRBJ2-2 | TRBV5-6 | TRBD1 | TGTGCCAGCAGCTTGCGAACAGGGGGCACCGGGGAGCTGTTTTTT | CASSLRTGGTGELFF
. | TRBJ2-7 | TRBV5-1 | TRBD1 | TGCGCCAGCAGCGCTCGGACAGGGGTGGGCTACGAGCAGTACTTC | CASSARTGVGYEQYF